The T cell receptor (beta chain) described here comes from a study of tumor-infiltrating lymphocytes in localized non-small cell lung cancer. There are 11 residues in the CDR3. The germline V gene encodes CDR1 SGHRS and CDR2 YFSETQ. The V gene lost 4 bases and the J gene lost 7 bases, with 6 bases spanning the gap. Measured with immunoSEQ multiplex PCR; TCRdb has only the in-frame clones, and not every one. Of around 6,400 clones listed, 70% to 85% were seen once; the top ten hold approximately 28%. The sequence was collected from a human donor with non-small cell lung cancer. V usage is TRBV5-1 and J usage is TRBJ2-1, with D perhaps TRBD2 (5 bases). The specimen was lung tumor tissue. The CDR3 loop reads CASSAGNEQFF. The DNA of the CDR3 is TGCGCCAGCAGCGCGGGTAATGAGCAGTTCTTC. Variable domain in full (rest from reference TRBV5-1 and TRBJ2-1): KAGVTQTPRYLIKTRGQQVTLSCSPISGHRSVSWYQQTPGQGLQFLFEYFSETQRNKGNFPGRFSGRQFSNSRSEMNVSTLELGDSALYLCASSAGNEQFFGPGTRLTVL.